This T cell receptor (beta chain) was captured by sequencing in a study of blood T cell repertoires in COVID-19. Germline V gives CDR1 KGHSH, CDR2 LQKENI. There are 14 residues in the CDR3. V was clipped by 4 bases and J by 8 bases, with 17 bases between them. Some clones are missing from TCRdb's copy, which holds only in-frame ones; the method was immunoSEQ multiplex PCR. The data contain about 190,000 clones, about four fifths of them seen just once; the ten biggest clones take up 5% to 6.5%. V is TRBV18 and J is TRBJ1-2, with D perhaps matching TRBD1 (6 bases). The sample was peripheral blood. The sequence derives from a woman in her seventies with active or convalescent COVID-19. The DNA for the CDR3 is TGTGCCAGCTCACAGGACAGTGGAGGCCCGGGCTACACCTTC. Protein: CASSQDSGGPGYTF.